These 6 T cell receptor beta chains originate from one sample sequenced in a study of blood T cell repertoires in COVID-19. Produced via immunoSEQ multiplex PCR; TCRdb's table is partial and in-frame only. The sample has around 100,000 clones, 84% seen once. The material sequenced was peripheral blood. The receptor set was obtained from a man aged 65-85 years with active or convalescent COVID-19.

The DNA for the CDR3 is TGTGCCAGCAGCTTGCCGGGACAGGACAATCAGCCCCAGCATTTT. Translating it yields CASSLPGQDNQPQHF. This sequence joins TRBV5-8 and TRBJ1-5; 8 nucleotides line up with TRBD1. Trimming took 1 base from V and 3 from J; bases not matched to a gene: 3. CDR3 length: 15 residues. Germline V gives CDR1 SGHTS, CDR2 YDEGEE.

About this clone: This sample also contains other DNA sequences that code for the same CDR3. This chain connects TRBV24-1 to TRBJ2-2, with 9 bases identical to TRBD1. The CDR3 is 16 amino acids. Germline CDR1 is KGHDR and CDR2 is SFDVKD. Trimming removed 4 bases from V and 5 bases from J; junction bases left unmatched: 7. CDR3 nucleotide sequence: TGTGCCACCAGTGACACCGGGACAGGGAAAACCGGGGAGCTGTTTTTT. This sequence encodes CATSDTGTGKTGELFF.

CDR3 region: CATQTANYGYTF. The CDR3 nucleotides are TGTGCCACCCAGACAGCTAACTATGGCTACACCTTC. The V call is TRBV28, the J call TRBJ1-2; D is possibly TRBD1 (5 bases). This CDR3 has 12 residues. Trimming pared 10 bases from V and 0 bases from J, leaving 9 bases between. Per germline, CDR1 MDHEN and CDR2 SYDVKM.

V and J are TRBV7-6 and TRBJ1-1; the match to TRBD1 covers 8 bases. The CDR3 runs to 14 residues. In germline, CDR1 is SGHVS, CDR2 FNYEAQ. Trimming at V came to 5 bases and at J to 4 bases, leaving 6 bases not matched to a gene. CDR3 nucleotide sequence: TGTGCCAGCAGCATACAGGGGGAAGGCACTGAAGCTTTCTTT. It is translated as CASSIQGEGTEAFF.

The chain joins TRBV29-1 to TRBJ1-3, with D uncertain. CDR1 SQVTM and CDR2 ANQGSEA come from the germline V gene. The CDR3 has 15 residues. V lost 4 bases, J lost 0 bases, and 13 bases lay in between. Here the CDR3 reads CSVVGGTNSGNTIYF. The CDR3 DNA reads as TGCAGCGTTGTTGGCGGAACAAACTCTGGAAACACCATATATTTT.

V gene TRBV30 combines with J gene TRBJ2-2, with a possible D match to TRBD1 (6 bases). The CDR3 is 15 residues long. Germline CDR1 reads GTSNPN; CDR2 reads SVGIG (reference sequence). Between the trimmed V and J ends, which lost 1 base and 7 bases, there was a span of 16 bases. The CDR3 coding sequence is TGTGCCTGGAGTGGGGGGCAGGGTCTTGGCGGGGAGCTGTTTTTT. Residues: CAWSGGQGLGGELFF.